A single T cell receptor (beta chain) is shown here with its context. Its target is unknown. Looked up from germline, CDR1 is SGHTS and CDR2 is YDEGEE. CDR3 length equals 13 residues. Germline trimming cut 0 bases from V and 8 bases from J; bases unmatched to any gene: 3. The sample belongs to a study of cytomegalovirus exposure and HLA in healthy donors. Study summary: Within an early data release were about 85 million unique TCRs drawn from HLA-typed donors.

PCR involved 60 Vbeta and 13 Jbeta primers. Generated by immunoSEQ multiplex PCR, the TCRdb table keeps only in-frame clones and is missing some. Among about 220,000 clones, around 80% were seen once, and the ten largest hold approximately 0.6%. Study-wide points: TCR association rates varied by HLA locus in a later analysis, with DRB1 highest and HLA-C lowest. For TCR beta chains, V- and J-gene trimming was later linked to a missense DCLRE1C variant.

The TCR sequence derives from a young man in good health and CMV-seronegative. The chain joins TRBV5-8 to TRBJ2-3; 7 nucleotides agree with TRBD2. The sample was PBMCs. DNA of the CDR3: TGTGCCAGCAGCTTGGCCTGGGGGGGTACGCAGTATTTT. Amino acid sequence: CASSLAWGGTQYF.